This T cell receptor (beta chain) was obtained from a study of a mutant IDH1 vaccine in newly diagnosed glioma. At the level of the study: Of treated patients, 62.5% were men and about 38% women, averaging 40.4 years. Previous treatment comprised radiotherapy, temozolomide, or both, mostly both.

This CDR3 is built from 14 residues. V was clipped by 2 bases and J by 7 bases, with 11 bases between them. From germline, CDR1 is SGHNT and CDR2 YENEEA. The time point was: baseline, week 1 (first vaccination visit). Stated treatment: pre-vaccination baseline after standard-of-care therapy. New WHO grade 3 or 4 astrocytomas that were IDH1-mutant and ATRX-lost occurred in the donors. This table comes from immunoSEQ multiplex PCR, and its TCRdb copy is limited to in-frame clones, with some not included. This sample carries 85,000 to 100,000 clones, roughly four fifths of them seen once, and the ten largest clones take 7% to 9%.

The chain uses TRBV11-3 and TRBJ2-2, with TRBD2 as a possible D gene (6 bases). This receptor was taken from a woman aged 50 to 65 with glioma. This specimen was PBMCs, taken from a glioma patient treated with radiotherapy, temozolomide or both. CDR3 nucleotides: TGTGCCAGCAGCTTACTCGGGGGAAGCGGGGAGCTGTTTTTT. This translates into CASSLLGGSGELFF.